This is a list of T cell receptor beta chains from one sample in a study of T cell clonotyping in hematopoietic cell transplantation. The data were produced by immunoSEQ multiplex PCR, yet TCRdb's version contains in-frame clones alone and is incomplete. The sample contains almost 20,000 clones, around 80% of which appear only once. The sample was peripheral blood mononuclear cells. All receptors come from a man aged 60 to 75 in good health. Some clones in this sample may be carry-over from other donors' samples. CDR3s include the opening cysteine and the closing phenylalanine or tryptophan. D genes are given only for firm matches. Where a row states a size, it is once, few, many or the class of an expanded clone; other rows omit it.

V gene,J gene,D gene,clone size,CDR3 protein,CDR3 DNA
TRBV5-6,TRBJ2-2,TRBD2,once,CASSVGLAGPNTGELFF,TGTGCCAGCAGCGTTGGACTAGCGGGACCCAACACCGGGGAGCTGTTTTTT
TRBV14,TRBJ1-6,NA,NA,CASSYGGFNSPLHF,TGTGCCAGCAGTTACGGGGGGTTTAATTCACCCCTCCACTTT
TRBV6-1,TRBJ1-1,TRBD1,NA,CASSSRTGQEAFF,TGTGCCAGCAGTTCCCGGACAGGCCAGGAAGCTTTCTTT
TRBV9,TRBJ2-1,TRBD1,NA,CASSATGDSYNEQFF,TGTGCCAGCAGCGCCACAGGGGACTCCTACAATGAGCAGTTCTTC
TRBV5-6,TRBJ1-2,TRBD1,NA,CASSSLSRAGGYGYTF,TGTGCCAGCAGCTCCCTCAGCCGGGCAGGGGGCTATGGCTACACCTTC
TRBV7-2,TRBJ2-7,NA,once,CASSLRLSYEQYF,TGTGCCAGCAGCTTAAGGCTTAGCTACGAGCAGTACTTC
TRBV7-9,TRBJ1-5,NA,few,CASSPEGDSNQPQHF,TGTGCCAGCAGCCCCGAGGGGGATAGCAATCAGCCCCAGCATTTT
TRBV28,TRBJ1-4,TRBD1,NA,CASSLLGGINEKLFF,TGTGCCAGCAGTTTATTAGGGGGCATAAATGAAAAACTGTTTTTT
TRBV7-2,TRBJ1-4,NA,few,CASSLVGTLNEKLFF,TGTGCCAGCAGCTTAGTAGGGACGTTAAATGAAAAACTGTTTTTT
TRBV4-3,TRBJ1-2,NA,few,CASSQDMGPANYGYTF,TGCGCCAGCAGCCAAGATATGGGACCGGCTAACTATGGCTACACCTTC
TRBV5-1,TRBJ1-1,NA,NA,CASSIDSRGTEAFF,TGCGCCAGCAGCATAGACAGCCGAGGGACTGAAGCTTTCTTT
TRBV7-2,TRBJ2-2,NA,NA,CASSLRLGGGELFF,TGTGCCAGCAGCTTACGACTAGGCGGCGGGGAGCTGTTTTTT
TRBV7-2,TRBJ1-2,NA,NA,CASSRGDYGYTF,TGTGCCAGCAGCCGGGGTGACTATGGCTACACCTTC
TRBV4-3,TRBJ2-3,TRBD2,NA,CASSQLAGEVADTQYF,TGCGCCAGCAGCCAACTAGCGGGAGAGGTCGCAGATACGCAGTATTTT
TRBV5-6,TRBJ1-2,TRBD1,NA,CASSLGSLGTGSNYGYTF,TGTGCCAGCAGCTTGGGATCACTCGGGACAGGGTCTAACTATGGCTACACCTTC
TRBV4-2,TRBJ1-2,NA,NA,CASSRDPGANYGYTF,TGTGCCAGCAGCCGGGATCCGGGAGCTAACTATGGCTACACCTTC
TRBV19,TRBJ1-3,TRBD1,NA,CASSGRTGFVSGNTIYF,TGTGCCAGTAGTGGAAGGACAGGGTTCGTCTCTGGAAACACCATATATTTT
TRBV27,TRBJ2-7,TRBD2,NA,CASSSGRRTSVSYEQYF,TGTGCCAGCAGTTCGGGCCGACGGACTAGCGTCTCCTACGAGCAGTACTTC
TRBV19,TRBJ1-1,NA,NA,CATTVMTGTDTEAFF,TGTGCCACGACAGTGATGACCGGGACCGACACTGAAGCTTTCTTT
TRBV9,TRBJ1-3,TRBD1,NA,CASSVGGQSSGNTIYF,TGTGCCAGCAGCGTAGGGGGACAGAGCTCTGGAAACACCATATATTTT
TRBV28,TRBJ1-4,NA,few,CATSGTQNEKLFF,TGTGCCACATCCGGGACACAAAATGAAAAACTGTTTTTT
TRBV11-2,TRBJ1-3,NA,once,CASSLLRSSGNTIYF,TGTGCCAGCAGCTTATTACGATCCTCTGGAAACACCATATATTTT
TRBV14,TRBJ1-3,TRBD1,few,CASSQETGSGNTIYF,TGTGCCAGCAGCCAGGAGACAGGGTCTGGAAACACCATATATTTT
TRBV25-1,TRBJ1-4,TRBD1,few,CASSEFGSWDRQTF,TGTGCCAGCAGTGAATTCGGGTCCTGGGACAGGCAGACCTTT
TRBV5-1,TRBJ1-4,NA,NA,CASKQAATNEKLFF,TGCGCCAGCAAACAAGCAGCAACTAATGAAAAACTGTTTTTT
TRBV14,TRBJ2-2,NA,NA,CASSGRPSTGELFF,TGTGCCAGCAGCGGTAGGCCTTCCACCGGGGAGCTGTTTTTT
TRBV7-9,TRBJ1-2,NA,NA,CASSRGGAGGYTF,TGTGCCAGCAGCCGGGGGGGGGCTGGCGGCTACACCTTC
TRBV2,TRBJ1-1,TRBD1,NA,CASSFGQGGTTEAFF,TGTGCCAGCAGTTTTGGACAGGGGGGGACCACTGAAGCTTTCTTT
TRBV13,TRBJ2-7,NA,NA,CASSDHNYEQYF,TGTGCCAGCAGCGATCATAACTACGAGCAGTACTTC
TRBV28,TRBJ1-2,NA,NA,CASSRLGGGYTF,TGTGCCAGCAGCCGCTTGGGTGGTGGCTACACCTTC
TRBV28,TRBJ2-3,TRBD2,NA,CASSLRLAGDGTDTQYF,TGTGCCAGCAGTTTGAGACTAGCGGGAGATGGAACAGATACGCAGTATTTT
TRBV29-1,TRBJ1-4,NA,NA,CSVKVDPNEKLFF,TGCAGCGTTAAAGTCGACCCAAATGAAAAACTGTTTTTT
TRBV28,TRBJ1-1,NA,NA,CASSLIGGAFF,TGTGCCAGCAGTTTAATAGGGGGAGCTTTCTTT
TRBV5-1,TRBJ2-7,NA,NA,CASSVGTGYEQYF,TGCGCCAGCAGCGTCGGGACGGGGTACGAGCAGTACTTC
TRBV30,TRBJ1-5,NA,NA,CAWSVSRVNQPQHF,TGTGCCTGGAGTGTCAGCAGGGTAAATCAGCCCCAGCATTTT
TRBV2,TRBJ2-7,TRBD1,once,CATLRDRGLYEQYF,TGTGCCACCCTCCGGGACAGGGGGTTGTACGAGCAGTACTTC
TRBV2,TRBJ2-3,TRBD2,NA,CASSALAGSTDTQYF,TGTGCCAGCAGTGCCCTAGCGGGGAGCACAGATACGCAGTATTTT
TRBV25-1,TRBJ1-1,NA,NA,CASSRALGEAFF,TGTGCCAGCTCTCGGGCCCTCGGGGAAGCTTTCTTT
TRBV7-9,TRBJ2-3,NA,NA,CASSLAWQESSTDTQYF,TGTGCCAGCAGCTTAGCGTGGCAGGAGTCAAGCACAGATACGCAGTATTTT
TRBV7-8,TRBJ1-1,NA,NA,CASNPTGGNTEAFF,TGTGCCAGCAACCCAACGGGGGGGAACACTGAAGCTTTCTTT
TRBV5-1,TRBJ1-4,NA,few,CASSLDMSNEKLFF,TGCGCCAGCAGCCTTGACATGTCTAATGAAAAACTGTTTTTT
TRBV30,TRBJ2-5,TRBD1,NA,CAWSRGQDGRETQYF,TGTGCCTGGAGCCGCGGACAGGATGGGAGAGAGACCCAGTACTTC
TRBV25-1,TRBJ1-2,NA,NA,CASSESYGYTF,TGTGCCAGCAGTGAATCTTATGGCTACACCTTC
TRBV30,TRBJ1-5,NA,NA,CAWNGVNSNQPQHF,TGTGCCTGGAACGGGGTCAATAGCAATCAGCCCCAGCATTTT
TRBV20-1,TRBJ2-1,NA,NA,CSASRDNEQFF,TGCAGTGCTAGCAGAGACAATGAGCAGTTCTTC